Below, 17 T cell receptor beta chains from the same sample are listed, as sequenced in a study of blood T cell repertoires in COVID-19 (dated by TCRdb to about 2020). The library was prepared using the immunoSEQ multiplex PCR assay. TCRdb retrieved this table from immuneACCESS and kept in-frame rearrangements only. Not all clones are present; in checked studies, unresolved V genes account for under half, and no reason is known for the remainder. For this sample the table gives some 390,000 clones, of which roughly 91% were detected only once. The top ten clones comprise 1.5% to 2% of the sample. The sequencing sample was made of PBMCs or T cells enriched from blood (not recorded which). The receptors stem from a woman aged 30 to 39 who had recovered from COVID-19.

This sequence joins TRBV30 and TRBJ1-1; D call uncertain. The CDR3 runs to 12 residues. Germline V gives CDR1 GTSNPN, CDR2 SVGIG (reference sequence). The V and J ends lost 4 bases and 4 bases respectively, with 10 bases between them. As DNA, the CDR3 is TGTGCCTGGACCGCCGCGGGCACTGAAGCTTTCTTT. Residues: CAWTAAGTEAFF.

The rearrangement links TRBV28 to TRBJ2-1; possible D gene TRBD2, 6 bases. This CDR3 spans 10 amino acids. Trimming cost V 11 bases and J 10 bases, with 12 bases left between them. CDR1 and CDR2 (germline): MDHEN, SYDVKM. The CDR3 loop reads CACSGVEQFF. The CDR3 nucleotides are TGTGCCTGTTCGGGGGTGGAGCAGTTCTTC.

The chain's CDR3 is CATSDVNQPQHF. CDR3 nucleotide sequence: TGTGCCACCAGTGATGTAAATCAGCCCCAGCATTTT. The chain employs TRBV24-1 and TRBJ1-5; D not resolved. The V and J ends lost 3 bases and 4 bases respectively, with 3 bases between them. The germline gives CDR1 KGHDR, CDR2 SFDVKD. The CDR3 length is 12 residues.

V usage is TRBV9 and J usage is TRBJ2-5; 9 nucleotides line up with TRBD2. The CDR3 consists of 16 residues. Germline lookup yields CDR1 SGDLS and CDR2 YYNGEE. Trimming took 3 bases from V and 2 from J; bases not matched to a gene: 8. CDR3 in DNA: TGTGCCAGCAGCGAACATAGCGGGGGTAGACAAGAGACCCAGTACTTC. Translating it yields CASSEHSGGRQETQYF. Full variable domain (remainder filled in from reference TRBV9 and TRBJ2-5): DSGVTQTPKHLITATGQRVTLRCSPRSGDLSVYWYQQSLDQGLQFLIQYYNGEERAKGNILERFSAQQFPDLHSELNLSSLELGDSALYFCASSEHSGGRQETQYFGPGTRLLVL.

The genes are TRBV7-3 and TRBJ2-3; 8 positions match TRBD1. With 5 bases clipped from V and 6 bases from J, the junction kept 7 bases outside the gene matches. The CDR3 extends over 14 amino acids. Germline values: CDR1 SGHTA, CDR2 FQGTGA. CDR3 residues: CASSLYAGGDTQYF. DNA for the CDR3: TGTGCCAGCAGCCTTTATGCAGGGGGCGATACGCAGTATTTT.

The chain uses TRBV14 and TRBJ2-7; 8 nucleotides align to TRBD1. The junction had 11 bases not matched to a gene; V was cut back by 5 bases and J by 2 bases. The CDR3 covers 16 residues. CDR1 is SGHDN and CDR2 is FVKESK in the germline V gene. CDR3 sequence (DNA): TGTGCCAGCAGCAGAATCGGACAGGGTCACACCTACGAGCAGTACTTC. Translating gives CASSRIGQGHTYEQYF. The full variable domain, rest sourced from reference TRBV14 and TRBJ2-7, is EAGVTQFPSHSVIEKGQTVTLRCDPISGHDNLYWYRRVMGKEIKFLLHFVKESKQDESGMPNNRFLAERTGGTYSTLKVQPAELEDSGVYFCASSRIGQGHTYEQYFGPGTRLTVT.

The gene calls are TRBV7-8 and TRBJ2-1, with no clear D. This CDR3 has 13 residues. Germline-derived CDR1 and CDR2 are SGHVS and FQNEAQ. V was shortened by 5 bases and J by 2 bases, with 7 bases between the two germline ends. The CDR3 loop reads CASSRLTYNEQFF. Written as DNA, the CDR3 is TGTGCCAGCAGCCGCTTAACCTACAATGAGCAGTTCTTC.

The rearrangement links TRBV6-5 to TRBJ1-1; tentatively, D is TRBD1 (6 bases). This CDR3 is 14 amino acids long. Germline CDR1 is MNHEY and CDR2 is SVGAGI. V gave up 5 bases and J gave up 5 bases, with 15 bases separating them. The CDR3 spells CASSTRGWGTEAFF. CDR3 DNA sequence: TGTGCCAGCAGTACCAGGGGCTGGGGAACTGAAGCTTTCTTT.

This clone was seen a handful of times. V and J are TRBV28 and TRBJ1-3; D not resolved. The germline gives CDR1 MDHEN, CDR2 SYDVKM. The CDR3 contains 16 residues. The germline V and J ends were trimmed by 3 bases and 3 bases, with 15 bases remaining between them. For the CDR3, the DNA is TGTGCCAGCAGTTTGTCGGGGAAAGCTTATGGAAACACCATATATTTT. Amino acids: CASSLSGKAYGNTIYF.

The chain has TRBV28 and TRBJ2-1; TRBD2 aligns across 7 bases. The CDR3 is made up of 15 amino acids. V trimming: 2 bases; J trimming: 4 bases; junction bases outside the gene matches: 5. From germline, CDR1 is MDHEN and CDR2 SYDVKM. CDR3 coding DNA: TGTGCCAGCAGTTTACGCGGGAGTGTTTACAATGAGCAGTTCTTC. Protein: CASSLRGSVYNEQFF.

The chain joins TRBV7-8 to TRBJ2-5, with D possibly TRBD1 on 5 matching bases. The ends were cut back, 1 base at V and 5 bases at J, with 14 bases in the middle. Germline V gene sequence: CDR1 SGHVS, CDR2 FQNEAQ. The CDR3 is 15 residues long. The CDR3 bases are TGTGCCAGCAGCTTAGAACAGGCACCCGGTGAGACCCAGTACTTC. Amino acids: CASSLEQAPGETQYF.

The chain couples TRBV5-1 to TRBJ1-1; TRBD1 matches 9 bases. Trimming cost V 4 bases and J 2 bases; bases outside gene matches: 6. CDR3 size: 15 residues. Germline V CDR1 and CDR2: SGHRS, YFSETQ. CDR3 sequence: CASSPGQGRNTEAFF. The DNA of the CDR3 is TGCGCCAGCAGCCCGGGACAGGGACGTAACACTGAAGCTTTCTTT.

The chain is built from TRBV27 and TRBJ2-5, with 9 bases matching TRBD1. Germline loops: CDR1 MNHEY, CDR2 SMNVEV (reference sequence). The CDR3 extends over 13 amino acids. The ends lost 6 bases at V and 4 bases at J; junction bases unmatched: 3. CDR3 bases: TGTGCCAGCAGGGGGGACAGGGCAGAGACCCAGTACTTC. This encodes CASRGDRAETQYF.

The V call is TRBV9, the J call TRBJ1-2, with 8 bases lining up with TRBD1. V was pared by 4 bases and J by 3 bases, with 2 bases of the junction left unmatched. Germline lookup yields CDR1 SGDLS and CDR2 YYNGEE. The CDR3 is 13 residues long. CDR3 protein: CASSKTGDYGYTF. In DNA, the CDR3 is TGTGCCAGCAGCAAGACAGGGGACTATGGCTACACCTTC.

The rearrangement uses TRBV30 and TRBJ1-4; D is ambiguous. The CDR3 runs 13 residues. Germline V lookup: CDR1 GTSNPN, CDR2 SVGIG (reference sequence). The V and J ends lost 3 bases and 10 bases respectively, with 15 bases between them. This CDR3 is CAWSVDSTRKLFF. CDR3 DNA sequence: TGTGCCTGGAGCGTAGACTCAACCAGAAAACTGTTTTTT.

This chain uses TRBV28 with TRBJ1-1; 7 nucleotides match TRBD1. The CDR3 loop spans 13 amino acids. Germline trimming cut 6 bases from V and 4 bases from J; bases unmatched to any gene: 5. Germline V gives CDR1 MDHEN, CDR2 SYDVKM. CDR3 DNA: TGTGCCAGCAGAAACAGGGGATTCACTGAAGCTTTCTTT. Encoded protein: CASRNRGFTEAFF.

The chain links TRBV6-5 to TRBJ1-1; the D is unclear. CDR3 size: 15 residues. Trimming took off 0 bases at V and 1 base at J, with 9 bases between the two ends. The V gene's germline CDR1 is MNHEY and CDR2 SVGAGI. CDR3 bases: TGTGCCAGCAGTTACTCGGGCCTCCAGAACACTGAAGCTTTCTTT. Protein sequence: CASSYSGLQNTEAFF.